These T cell receptor beta chains were read from a single sample in a study of blood T cell repertoires in COVID-19. Using immunoSEQ multiplex PCR, the repertoire was profiled, and TCRdb retains in-frame clones only, with some absent. The sample has 200,000 to 250,000 clones, approximately 83% seen once; the top ten hold roughly 3%. Sequences were obtained from peripheral blood. The source is a woman aged 30 to 39 who had recovered from COVID-19. The CDR3 runs from the conserved cysteine through the conserved F or W. D genes are given only for firm matches. Clone size is given for some rows only: seen once, a few or many times, or a class if the clone is expanded.

J,size,D,V,CDR3,DNA
TRBJ2-2,.,TRBD1,TRBV11-2,CASSLTGGTGELFF,TGTGCCAGCAGCCTAACAGGGGGCACCGGGGAGCTGTTTTTT
TRBJ2-1,.,TRBD2,TRBV19,CASSIAGGPYEQFF,TGTGCCAGTAGTATAGCGGGGGGGCCGTATGAGCAGTTCTTC
TRBJ2-1,.,TRBD2,TRBV7-6,CASSWTSGGNNEQFF,TGTGCCAGCAGCTGGACTAGCGGGGGGAACAATGAGCAGTTCTTC
TRBJ1-1,.,.,TRBV12-3/TRBV12-4,CASSLETGSEAFF,TGTGCCAGCAGTTTAGAAACAGGGAGTGAAGCTTTCTTT
TRBJ2-7,.,TRBD1,TRBV5-6,CASSARDRLAYEQYF,TGTGCCAGCAGCGCCAGGGACAGGTTAGCCTACGAGCAGTACTTC
TRBJ1-2,few,.,TRBV19,CASSSVTGSAWEFGYTF,TGTGCCAGTAGTTCGGTGACAGGTTCCGCATGGGAGTTTGGCTACACCTTC
TRBJ2-5,.,.,TRBV6-1,CASSEGAGIWKETQYF,TGTGCCAGCAGTGAAGGTGCGGGGATCTGGAAGGAGACCCAGTACTTC
TRBJ1-4,.,.,TRBV10-3,CAISEAGPNRELFF,TGTGCCATCAGTGAAGCGGGACCCAACCGGGAACTGTTTTTT
TRBJ2-7,.,.,TRBV7-6,CASSLEFPGVYEQYF,TGTGCCAGCAGCTTAGAGTTCCCGGGGGTTTACGAGCAGTACTTC
TRBJ2-1,few,.,TRBV7-2,CASSPLGGGGDEQFF,TGTGCCAGCAGCCCGTTGGGCGGGGGCGGGGATGAGCAGTTCTTC
TRBJ2-3,.,TRBD1,TRBV18,CASSPRGPLGYTQYF,TGTGCCAGCTCACCCAGGGGGCCCTTAGGGTATACGCAGTATTTT
TRBJ1-5,few,TRBD1,TRBV19,CASRRTGAKNQPQHF,TGTGCCAGTAGAAGGACAGGGGCGAAAAATCAGCCCCAGCATTTT
TRBJ2-2,.,.,TRBV7-2,CASSLLLAFPGELFF,TGTGCCAGCAGCTTACTTCTAGCATTCCCCGGGGAGCTGTTTTTT
TRBJ2-1,.,TRBD1,TRBV29-1,CSVVLGTVYNEQFF,TGCAGCGTTGTACTCGGGACAGTTTACAATGAGCAGTTCTTC
TRBJ2-7,.,.,TRBV7-9,CASSSYGRGLSYEQYF,TGTGCCAGCAGCTCCTATGGGCGGGGGCTCTCCTACGAGCAGTACTTC
TRBJ2-1,once,.,TRBV18,CASSHERGVEQFF,TGTGCCAGCTCACACGAACGGGGTGTTGAGCAGTTCTTC
TRBJ2-7,.,.,TRBV6-1,CASSEAAAPGYEQYF,TGTGCCAGCAGTGAAGCGGCAGCCCCGGGCTACGAGCAGTACTTC
TRBJ2-7,.,TRBD2,TRBV28,CASSQISGGLVHEQYF,TGTGCCAGCAGTCAGATAAGCGGGGGTCTTGTCCACGAGCAGTACTTC
TRBJ2-2,.,TRBD2,TRBV18,CASSPSPLAGGNTGELFF,TGTGCCAGCTCACCATCACCCCTAGCGGGGGGGAACACCGGGGAGCTGTTTTTT
TRBJ2-3,.,.,TRBV7-3,CASSLKDSPHTDTQYF,TGTGCCAGCAGCTTAAAGGACAGTCCACACACAGATACGCAGTATTTT
TRBJ1-5,.,TRBD1,TRBV27,CASSLVWTGGQPQHF,TGTGCCAGCAGTTTAGTCTGGACAGGGGGTCAGCCCCAGCATTTT
TRBJ1-5,.,TRBD1,TRBV4-2,CASSQDRWQGAQPQHF,TGTGCCAGCAGCCAAGATCGGTGGCAGGGGGCCCAGCCCCAGCATTTT
TRBJ1-6,.,.,TRBV2,CASSNRDTNSPLHF,TGTGCCAGCAGCAACCGGGACACTAATTCACCCCTCCACTTT
TRBJ2-3,.,.,TRBV4-1,CASSPKGSDTQYF,TGCGCCAGCAGCCCCAAGGGGTCAGATACGCAGTATTTT
TRBJ1-4,once,TRBD1,TRBV19,CASRQGEKLFF,TGTGCCAGTCGACAGGGAGAAAAACTGTTTTTT
TRBJ1-1,few,TRBD1,TRBV15,CATSRDRTGEAFF,TGTGCCACCAGCAGAGATAGGACAGGTGAAGCTTTCTTT
TRBJ1-6,.,TRBD1,TRBV2,CASRGDRGLSPLHF,TGTGCCAGCAGAGGGGACAGGGGGCTTTCACCCCTCCACTTT
TRBJ2-2,.,.,TRBV29-1,CSATPGPTGELFF,TGCAGCGCCACGCCAGGTCCTACCGGGGAGCTGTTTTTT
TRBJ1-5,.,.,TRBV4-3,CASSQAGLGQPQHF,TGCGCCAGCAGCCAAGCAGGGTTGGGGCAGCCCCAGCATTTT
TRBJ2-3,.,TRBD2,TRBV6-5,CASSYSAGGADTQYF,TGTGCCAGCAGTTACTCGGCGGGGGGGGCAGATACGCAGTATTTT
TRBJ2-5,.,TRBD2,TRBV6-2/TRBV6-3,CASSHERGRQETQYF,TGTGCCAGCAGCCACGAGCGGGGTCGTCAGGAGACCCAGTACTTC
TRBJ1-4,.,.,TRBV2,CASSERIRGGEKLFF,TGTGCCAGCAGTGAAAGGATCCGAGGAGGTGAAAAACTGTTTTTT
TRBJ2-5,.,.,TRBV6-6,CASSYSGGTETQYF,TGTGCCAGCAGTTACTCCGGAGGTACGGAGACCCAGTACTTC
TRBJ1-1,.,.,TRBV2,CASSEALPTQMNTEAFF,TGTGCCAGCAGTGAAGCGCTCCCGACACAAATGAACACTGAAGCTTTCTTT
TRBJ2-7,.,TRBD2,TRBV19,CASPHGRGAFPYEQYF,TGTGCCAGCCCGCACGGGAGGGGAGCATTCCCCTACGAGCAGTACTTC
TRBJ2-7,.,TRBD2,TRBV6-2/TRBV6-3,CASSYGGGAYEQYF,TGTGCCAGCAGTTATGGCGGGGGGGCGTACGAGCAGTACTTC
TRBJ1-5,.,.,TRBV7-2,CASSLAGASSQPQHF,TGTGCCAGCAGCTTAGCGGGGGCTAGCAGTCAGCCCCAGCATTTT
TRBJ2-1,.,TRBD1,TRBV4-3,CASSQENSGGLDNEQFF,TGCGCCAGCAGCCAAGAAAATTCAGGGGGTCTGGACAATGAGCAGTTCTTC
TRBJ2-7,once,.,TRBV29-1,CSVEEGAYEQYF,TGCAGCGTTGAAGAAGGGGCCTACGAGCAGTACTTC
TRBJ2-7,.,.,TRBV7-2,CASSWGAIYEQYF,TGTGCCAGCAGCTGGGGCGCAATATACGAGCAGTACTTC
TRBJ2-2,.,.,TRBV23-1,CASTRANTGELFF,TGCGCCAGCACTCGGGCGAACACCGGGGAGCTGTTTTTT